One and the same sample provided the 21 T cell receptor beta chains below, sequenced in a study of T-cell memory formation after mild COVID-19 (dated by TCRdb to about 2021). The library was built by means of 5' RACE. TCRdb names Illumina NovaSeq 6000 as the instrument used. The public sequencing data were trimmed at Q25 with fastp and processed into clonotypes with MiXCR by TCRdb, which kept only in-frame beta chains. Every distinct CDR3 protein forms one entry, paired with its most common genes and DNA. The table for this sample lists about 180,000 distinct CDR3 sequences; approximately 18% of them were counted only once. The ten largest clones represent 3% to 4.5% of the sample. Sequenced: PBMCs or a T cell subset sorted from them (not recorded which). The receptors stem from a man younger than 35 who had mild COVID-19 (a few samples of this study predate the infection). The sample titles of this study are shuffled in the database, so cell type and time point are left out; the donor was told from shared clones.

This chain joins TRBV30 and TRBJ1-4; maybe TRBD1 (5 bases). The V end lost 0 bases, the J end lost 8 bases, and 7 bases lay between the germline ends. Germline CDR1 and CDR2: GTSNPN and SVGIG (reference sequence). CDR3 length: 12 amino acids. The CDR3 DNA follows: TGTGCCTGGAGTGTACAGGCGGAAAAACTGTTTTTT. Translated: CAWSVQAEKLFF. The whole variable domain, filled in from reference TRBV30 and TRBJ1-4, reads SQTIHQWPATLVQPVGSPLSLECTVEGTSNPNLYWYRQAAGRGLQLLFYSVGIGQISSEVPQNLSASRPQDRQFILSSKKLLLSDSGFYLCAWSVQAEKLFFGSGTQLSVL.

This clonotype was seen only a few times. This chain connects TRBV11-2 to TRBJ1-1; D remains unclear. The CDR3 covers 14 residues. Per the germline V gene, CDR1 is SGHAT and CDR2 is FQNNGV. V was cut by 1 base and J by 4 bases, with 10 bases left in between. The CDR3 DNA follows: TGTGCCAGCAGCTTAGGAGGGTTGGGCACTGAAGCTTTCTTT. As protein: CASSLGGLGTEAFF.

In this sample, this clonotype turned up a few times. The J gene is TRBJ1-3, the V gene TRBV5-1; a possible D gene is TRBD1 (6 bases). Trimming took 4 bases from V and 4 from J, leaving 12 bases between them. The CDR3 covers 14 residues. Per germline, CDR1 SGHRS and CDR2 YFSETQ. CDR3 loop: CASSPGQRGNTIYF. CDR3 nucleotide sequence: TGCGCCAGCAGCCCTGGACAGCGCGGAAACACCATATATTTT.

This clonotype was counted only a few times. This chain uses TRBV20-1 with TRBJ2-7, with D uncertain. Germline V CDR1 and CDR2: DFQATT, SNEGSKA (reference sequence). Trimming cost V 0 bases and J 0 bases, with 9 bases left between them. CDR3 size: 14 residues. CDR3 DNA: TGCAGTGCTAGAGATCGGATCAGCTCCTACGAGCAGTACGTC. Its protein is CSARDRISSYEQYV.

At least ten counts were recorded for this clonotype. V gene TRBV7-2 combines with J gene TRBJ2-3, with no clear D. Germline V gives CDR1 SGHTA, CDR2 FQGNSA. This CDR3 spans 16 amino acids. V gave up 2 bases and J gave up 0 bases, with 12 bases separating them. The CDR3: CASSLSRAVSTDTQYF. CDR3 sequence (DNA): TGTGCCAGCAGCTTAAGTCGGGCAGTAAGCACAGATACGCAGTATTTT. The whole variable domain, filled in from reference TRBV7-2 and TRBJ2-3, reads GAGVSQSPSNKVTEKGKDVELRCDPISGHTALYWYRQSLGQGLEFLIYFQGNSAPDKSGLPSDRFSAERTGGSVSTLTIQRTQQEDSAVYLCASSLSRAVSTDTQYFGPGTRLTVL.

The V gene is TRBV6-6, the J gene TRBJ2-5; TRBD1 matches at 7 bases. Per germline, CDR1 MNHNY and CDR2 SVGAGI (reference sequence). CDR3 length: 13 amino acids. Trimming at V came to 7 bases and at J to 4 bases, leaving 6 bases not matched to a gene. CDR3 protein: CASTLTGRETQYF. CDR3 in DNA: TGTGCCAGCACCTTGACAGGGAGAGAGACCCAGTACTTC.

Only a few counts were recorded for this clonotype. The chain uses TRBV7-6 and TRBJ1-4, with TRBD1 as a possible D gene (6 bases). V was cut by 2 bases and J by 2 bases, with 9 bases left in between. This CDR3 has 15 amino acids. Germline-derived CDR1 and CDR2 are SGHVS and FNYEAQ. The CDR3 sequence is CASSLSGVTNEKLFF. CDR3 nucleotide sequence: TGTGCCAGCAGCTTATCAGGGGTGACTAATGAAAAACTGTTTTTT.

V and J are TRBV7-2 and TRBJ2-3; no reliable D call. Trimming cost V 1 base and J 1 base, with 6 bases left between them. Germline lookup yields CDR1 SGHTA and CDR2 FQGNSA. The CDR3 is made up of 14 amino acids. CDR3 sequence: CASSLVQGTDTQYF. CDR3 in DNA: TGTGCCAGCAGCTTAGTGCAGGGCACAGATACGCAGTATTTT.

This chain joins TRBV12-2 and TRBJ2-7; the table assigns TRBD2, which was not confirmed against the DNA. TRBV12-2 represents a pseudogene. This CDR3 has 17 amino acids. The CDR3: CASRLGATVRTTREQYF. CDR3 nucleotides: TGTGCAAGTCGCTTAGGGGCAACGGTAAGGACTACTCGAGAGCAGTACTTC.

The rearrangement joins TRBV6-2 or TRBV6-3 to TRBJ2-3; TRBD2 matches at 10 bases. The junction had 8 bases not matched to a gene; V was cut back by 2 bases and J by 6 bases. This CDR3 comprises 16 residues. Per germline, CDR1 MNHEY and CDR2 SVGEGT. CDR3 DNA sequence: TGTGCCAGCAGTTACGATCTAGCGGGGGCCCGCGATACGCAGTATTTT. This gives the protein CASSYDLAGARDTQYF.

V and J are TRBV5-1 and TRBJ2-4; D may be TRBD1 (7 bases). The germline gives CDR1 SGHRS, CDR2 YFSETQ. The ends were cut back, 4 bases at V and 6 bases at J, with 20 bases in the middle. The CDR3 has 16 residues. This CDR3 reads CASSRAHRQGGNIQYF. In DNA, the CDR3 is TGCGCCAGCAGCCGGGCGCATCGACAGGGAGGAAACATTCAGTACTTC.

This clonotype has more than one count but fewer than ten. The rearrangement joins TRBV12-3 or TRBV12-4 to TRBJ2-4, with 7 bases that match TRBD1. The CDR3 consists of 13 residues. J lost 6 bases, V lost 3 bases, and 2 bases had no gene match. The CDR3 protein is CASSLAGGNIQYF. The DNA of the CDR3 is TGTGCCAGCAGTTTGGCAGGGGGAAACATTCAGTACTTC.

This clonotype came up a few times. The gene calls are TRBV12-3 or TRBV12-4 and TRBJ2-1; the D gene is possibly TRBD2 (5 bases). V was clipped by 6 bases and J by 1 base, with 10 bases between them. The CDR3 is made up of 14 amino acids. CDR3 DNA: TGTGCCAGCAGCCCCGCGGGTTCCTACAATGAGCAGTTCTTC. It yields the protein CASSPAGSYNEQFF.

The table lists this clonotype with a few counts. V is TRBV5-1 and J is TRBJ2-5; possibly TRBD1 or TRBD2 for D (5 bases each). CDR3 length: 14 amino acids. V was shortened by 7 bases and J by 1 base, with 14 bases between the two germline ends. Germline CDR1 and CDR2: SGHRS and YFSETQ. The CDR3 DNA reads TGCGCCAGCCATGGGGGACGGACCCAAGAGACCCAGTACTTC. Protein product: CASHGGRTQETQYF.

This clonotype came up a few times. V usage is TRBV9 and J usage is TRBJ2-1; either TRBD1 or TRBD2 may supply D (5 bases each). The CDR3 has 15 residues. V was cut by 1 base and J by 4 bases, with 12 bases left in between. CDR1 and CDR2 from the germline V gene are SGDLS and YYNGEE. The CDR3 sequence: CASSVQLGTYNEQFF. The CDR3 DNA follows: TGTGCCAGCAGCGTACAACTCGGGACGTACAATGAGCAGTTCTTC.

The gene calls are TRBV12-3 or TRBV12-4 and TRBJ2-7, with TRBD2 matching over 9 bases. The CDR3 runs to 15 residues. V lost 7 bases, J lost 2 bases, and 9 bases stayed unmatched. The CDR3 loop is CASTPMLAGPYEQYF. CDR3 DNA sequence: TGTGCCAGCACCCCCATGCTAGCGGGGCCCTACGAGCAGTACTTC.

This chain joins TRBV7-9 and TRBJ2-1, with TRBD2 matching over 7 bases. This CDR3 has 11 residues. With 8 bases clipped from V and 6 bases from J, the junction kept 1 base outside the gene matches. Germline CDR1 SEHNR, CDR2 FQNEAQ (reference sequence). In nucleotides, the CDR3 is TGTGCCAGCCCGGGGGGCAATGAGCAGTTCTTC. Its protein product is CASPGGNEQFF.

This clonotype has just a few counts. The rearrangement joins TRBV5-1 to TRBJ2-3; maybe TRBD1 (7 bases). The CDR3 totals 14 residues. V was pared by 5 bases and J by 4 bases, with 14 bases between. Germline V lookup: CDR1 SGHRS, CDR2 YFSETQ. CDR3 amino acids: CASRSARGADTQYF. CDR3 sequence (DNA): TGCGCCAGCAGGTCTGCCAGGGGGGCAGATACGCAGTATTTT.

In its sample, this clonotype was seen a few times. The rearrangement uses TRBV15 and TRBJ2-7; 7 bases fit TRBD1. Germline CDR1 reads LNHNV; CDR2 reads YYDKDF (reference sequence). CDR3 length: 14 amino acids. Germline trimming cut 3 bases from V and 2 bases from J; bases unmatched to any gene: 4. In DNA, the CDR3 is TGTGCCACCAGCAGGCCGGGACAGACCTACGAGCAGTACTTC. This sequence encodes CATSRPGQTYEQYF.

This clonotype was picked up many times. The chain is built from TRBV5-6 and TRBJ1-2; 9 positions match TRBD1. Germline CDR1 is SGHDT and CDR2 is YYEEEE. V trimming: 4 bases; J trimming: 0 bases; junction bases outside the gene matches: 4. The CDR3 runs to 15 residues. The CDR3 DNA sequence: TGTGCCAGCAGCCCGCGGACAGGGGCTAACTATGGCTACACCTTC. The encoded protein is CASSPRTGANYGYTF.

The chain combines TRBV4-2 with TRBJ2-6; D unclear. Germline lookup yields CDR1 LGHNA and CDR2 YNFKEQ. This CDR3 has 17 residues. Trimming stripped 1 base from V and 0 bases from J, with 10 bases between. This CDR3 is CASSQGVAPSGANVLTF. CDR3 DNA sequence: TGTGCCAGCAGCCAAGGGGTCGCACCCTCTGGGGCCAACGTCCTGACTTTC.